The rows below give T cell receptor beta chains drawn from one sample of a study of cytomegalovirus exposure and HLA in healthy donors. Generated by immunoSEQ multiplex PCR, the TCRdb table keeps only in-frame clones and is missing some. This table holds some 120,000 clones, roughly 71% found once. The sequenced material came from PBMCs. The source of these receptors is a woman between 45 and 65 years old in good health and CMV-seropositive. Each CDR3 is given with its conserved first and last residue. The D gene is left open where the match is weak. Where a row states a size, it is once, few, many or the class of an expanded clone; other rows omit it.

TGTGCCAGCAGCGTTGGCCAACTAGCAGGGACCCAGTACTTC CASSVGQLAGTQYF TRBV9 NA few TRBJ2-5
TGCGCCAGCAGCTTCCAAGCTGCTGGCGAGCAGTACTTC CASSFQAAGEQYF TRBV5-1 NA few TRBJ2-7
TGTGCCAGTAGTATCGGGCGGCGGGGACAGCCGATCTACGAGCAGTACTTC CASSIGRRGQPIYEQYF TRBV19 NA NA TRBJ2-7
TGTGCCAGCAGAAACGCAGCTGGACAGGGGGCTTGGGAGCAGTACTTC CASRNAAGQGAWEQYF TRBV21-1 NA NA TRBJ2-7
TGTGCCAGCAGGATCGGGACAGGGAATTCACCCCTCCACTTT CASRIGTGNSPLHF TRBV28 TRBD1 few TRBJ1-6
TGTGCCAGCAGCTCCCAGATGCATGGCTACACCTTC CASSSQMHGYTF TRBV9 NA NA TRBJ1-2
TGTGCCTATGGGGGGACAGGGAACTACGAGCAGTACTTC CAYGGTGNYEQYF TRBV28 TRBD1 NA TRBJ2-7
TGTGCCAGCAGCAAAGCCCCACGGGGGATGGGAGATACGCAGTATTTT CASSKAPRGMGDTQYF TRBV21-1 NA NA TRBJ2-3
TGTGCCAGCAGCTTGAGCTTATCGGCAGGGAAGTATAATTCACCCCTCCACTTT CASSLSLSAGKYNSPLHF TRBV5-8 NA NA TRBJ1-6
TGTGCCACAATGGCTCGAACAGATACGCAGTATTTT CATMARTDTQYF TRBV19 NA NA TRBJ2-3
TGCGCCAGCAGCTCACAGGGGCGTGGGACTCAGGGCGGGGAGCTGTTTTTT CASSSQGRGTQGGELFF TRBV5-1 NA few TRBJ2-2
TGTGCCTGGGCCGGGGGGGGCCTAGTATACAATGAGCAGTTCTTC CAWAGGGLVYNEQFF TRBV30 TRBD2 few TRBJ2-1
TGTGCCTGGGGGGAGGTGGGTCCACCCCTCCACTTT CAWGEVGPPLHF TRBV30 NA NA TRBJ1-6
TGTGCCATCAACGGACAGTTCAACACTGAAGCTTTCTTT CAINGQFNTEAFF TRBV10-3 NA NA TRBJ1-1